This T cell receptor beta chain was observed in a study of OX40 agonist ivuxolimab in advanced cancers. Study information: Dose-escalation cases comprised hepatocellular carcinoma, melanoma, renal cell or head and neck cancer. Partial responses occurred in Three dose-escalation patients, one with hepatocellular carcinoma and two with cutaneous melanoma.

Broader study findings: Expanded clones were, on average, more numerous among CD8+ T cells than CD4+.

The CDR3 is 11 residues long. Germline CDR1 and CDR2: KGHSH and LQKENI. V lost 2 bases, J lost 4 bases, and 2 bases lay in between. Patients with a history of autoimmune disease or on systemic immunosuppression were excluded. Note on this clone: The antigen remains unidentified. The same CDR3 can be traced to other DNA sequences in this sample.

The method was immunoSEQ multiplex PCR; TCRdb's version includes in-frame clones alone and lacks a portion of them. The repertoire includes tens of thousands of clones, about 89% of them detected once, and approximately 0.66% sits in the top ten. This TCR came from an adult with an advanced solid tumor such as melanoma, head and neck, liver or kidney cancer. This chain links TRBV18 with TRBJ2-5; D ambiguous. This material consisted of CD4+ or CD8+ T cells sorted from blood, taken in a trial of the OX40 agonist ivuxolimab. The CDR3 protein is CASSPGETQYF. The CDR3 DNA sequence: TGTGCCAGCTCACCAGGAGAGACCCAGTACTTC.